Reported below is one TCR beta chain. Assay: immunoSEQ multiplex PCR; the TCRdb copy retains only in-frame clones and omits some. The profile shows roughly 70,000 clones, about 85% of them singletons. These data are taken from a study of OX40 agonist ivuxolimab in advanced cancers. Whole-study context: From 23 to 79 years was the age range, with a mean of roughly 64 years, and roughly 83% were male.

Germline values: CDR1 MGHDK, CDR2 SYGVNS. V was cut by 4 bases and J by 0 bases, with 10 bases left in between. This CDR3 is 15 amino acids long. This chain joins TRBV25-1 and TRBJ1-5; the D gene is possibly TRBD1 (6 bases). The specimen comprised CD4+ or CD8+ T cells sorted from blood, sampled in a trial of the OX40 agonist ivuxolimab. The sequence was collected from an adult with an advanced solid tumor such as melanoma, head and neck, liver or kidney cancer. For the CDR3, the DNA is TGTGCCAGCAGTGGGACAGAGTATAGCAATCAGCCCCAGCATTTT. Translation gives CASSGTEYSNQPQHF.